This TCR beta chain was observed in a study of tumor-infiltrating lymphocytes in primary liver carcinoma. As for this clonotype: A read error is likely, as this CDR3 ends without the conserved phenylalanine or tryptophan. No DNA is shown, since the ends of the CDR3 on it are uncertain; the CDR3 is the one TCRdb lists.

RNA and DNA were co-extracted from around 20-30 mg of unsorted bulk tissue. A primer in the constant region served to generate TCR beta cDNA from 450 to 650 ng of total RNA. Sequencing libraries for TCR beta derived from three nested multiplex PCR rounds that used slightly modified ARM-PCR. The first two PCR rounds used TRBV1-TRBV30 forward primers with a C-beta reverse primer, roughly 10 cycles each. TCRdb ran MiXCR on the multiplex PCR reads and lists one entry per CDR3 protein. The sample contains about 100,000 distinct CDR3 sequences, around 68% of which appear only once. Inclusive of both ends, the CDR3 amounts to 16 amino acids.

This clonotype was sampled from a man aged 40-55 years with primary liver carcinoma and hepatitis B virus infection. V and J are TRBV12-3 or TRBV12-4 and TRBJ2-3; TRBD2 is the table's D call and was not checked against the DNA. The source material was tumor-adjacent normal liver tissue. CDR3 amino acids: CASSSVTSGSTDTPYL.